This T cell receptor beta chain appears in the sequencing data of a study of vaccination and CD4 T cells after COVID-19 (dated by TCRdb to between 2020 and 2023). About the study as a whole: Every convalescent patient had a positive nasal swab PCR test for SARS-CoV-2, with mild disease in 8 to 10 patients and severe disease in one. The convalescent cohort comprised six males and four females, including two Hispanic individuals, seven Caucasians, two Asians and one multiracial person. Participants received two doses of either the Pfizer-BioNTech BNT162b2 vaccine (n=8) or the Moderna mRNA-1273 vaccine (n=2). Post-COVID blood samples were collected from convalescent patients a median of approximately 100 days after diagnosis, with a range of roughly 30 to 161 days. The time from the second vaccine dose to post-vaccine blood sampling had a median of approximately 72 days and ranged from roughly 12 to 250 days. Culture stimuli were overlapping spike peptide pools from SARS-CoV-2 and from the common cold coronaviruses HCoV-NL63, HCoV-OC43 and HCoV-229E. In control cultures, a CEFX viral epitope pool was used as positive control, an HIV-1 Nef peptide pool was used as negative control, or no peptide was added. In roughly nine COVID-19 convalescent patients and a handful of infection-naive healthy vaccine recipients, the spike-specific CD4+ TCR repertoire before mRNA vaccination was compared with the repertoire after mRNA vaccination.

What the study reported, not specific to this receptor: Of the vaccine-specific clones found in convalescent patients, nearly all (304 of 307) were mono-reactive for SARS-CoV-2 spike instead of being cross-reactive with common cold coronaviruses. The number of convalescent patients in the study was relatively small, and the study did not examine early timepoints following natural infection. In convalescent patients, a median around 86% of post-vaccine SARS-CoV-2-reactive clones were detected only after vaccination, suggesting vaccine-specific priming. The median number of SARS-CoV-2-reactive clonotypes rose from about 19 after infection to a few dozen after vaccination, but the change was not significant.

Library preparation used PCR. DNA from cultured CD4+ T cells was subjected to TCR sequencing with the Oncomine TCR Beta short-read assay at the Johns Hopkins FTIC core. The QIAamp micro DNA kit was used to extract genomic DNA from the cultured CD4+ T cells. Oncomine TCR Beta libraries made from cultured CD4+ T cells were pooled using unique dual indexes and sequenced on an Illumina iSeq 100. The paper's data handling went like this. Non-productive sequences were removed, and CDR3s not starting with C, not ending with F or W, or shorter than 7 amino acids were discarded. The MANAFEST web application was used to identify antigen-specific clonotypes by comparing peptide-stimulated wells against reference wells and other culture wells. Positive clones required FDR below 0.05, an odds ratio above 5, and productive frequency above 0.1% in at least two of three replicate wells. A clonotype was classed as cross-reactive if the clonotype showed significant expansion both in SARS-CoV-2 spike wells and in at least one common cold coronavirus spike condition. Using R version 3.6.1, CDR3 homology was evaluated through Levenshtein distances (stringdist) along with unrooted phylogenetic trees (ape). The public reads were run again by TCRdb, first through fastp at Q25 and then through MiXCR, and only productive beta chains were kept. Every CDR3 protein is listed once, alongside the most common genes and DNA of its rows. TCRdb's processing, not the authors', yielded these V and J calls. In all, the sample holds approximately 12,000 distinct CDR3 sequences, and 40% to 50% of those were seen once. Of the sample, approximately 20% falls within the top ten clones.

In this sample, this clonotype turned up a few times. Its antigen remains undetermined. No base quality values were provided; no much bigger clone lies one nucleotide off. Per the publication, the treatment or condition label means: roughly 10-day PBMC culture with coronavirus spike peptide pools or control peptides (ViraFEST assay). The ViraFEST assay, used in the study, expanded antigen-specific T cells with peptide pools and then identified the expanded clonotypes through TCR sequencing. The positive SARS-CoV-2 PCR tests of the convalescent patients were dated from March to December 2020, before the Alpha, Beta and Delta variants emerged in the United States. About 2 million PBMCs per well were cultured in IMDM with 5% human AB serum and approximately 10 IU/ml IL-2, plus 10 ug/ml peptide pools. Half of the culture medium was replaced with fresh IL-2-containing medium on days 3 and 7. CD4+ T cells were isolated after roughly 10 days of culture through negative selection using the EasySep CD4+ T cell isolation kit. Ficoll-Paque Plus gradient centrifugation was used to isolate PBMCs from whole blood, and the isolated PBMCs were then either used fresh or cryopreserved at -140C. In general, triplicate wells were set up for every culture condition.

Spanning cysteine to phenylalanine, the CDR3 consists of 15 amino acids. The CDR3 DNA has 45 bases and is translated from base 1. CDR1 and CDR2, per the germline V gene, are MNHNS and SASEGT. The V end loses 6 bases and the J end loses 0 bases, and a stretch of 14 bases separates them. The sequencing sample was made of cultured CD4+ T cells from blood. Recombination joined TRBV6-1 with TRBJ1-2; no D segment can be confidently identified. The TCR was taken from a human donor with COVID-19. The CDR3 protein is CASSLEGSANYGYTF. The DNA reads TGTGCCAGCAGCCTGGAAGGTTCAGCTAACTATGGCTACACCTTC.